These T cell receptor beta chains were read from a single sample in a study of T-cell reconstitution after alpha-beta-depleted transplantation in children. TCRdb independently ran MiXCR on the PCR reads; one entry per CDR3 protein. The sample holds about 4,200 distinct CDR3 sequences, roughly 19% seen once. The material was PBMCs, mostly from graft donor cells, obtained 180 days after TCRalphabeta/CD19-depleted stem cell transplant. All receptors come from a male patient aged 2 to 10 who had a stem cell transplant for acute lymphoblastic leukemia, so the T cells may come from the graft donor. Each CDR3 is given with its conserved first and last residue. Fields, in order: clone size, D gene, CDR3 length, V gene, J gene, CDR3 DNA, CDR3 protein. D genes are given only for firm matches. Expanded clones get a size class; other rows say once, few or many, or leave the size out.

>-|-|14|TRBV19|TRBJ1-1
TGTGCCAGTAGTCCGCGGGCCTTTAGGGGTGAAGCTTTCTTT
CASSPRAFRGEAFF
>medium-sized|-|15|TRBV7-9|TRBJ1-1
TGTGCCAGCAGCTTTTCACAGGGTGGGGATACTGAAGCTTTCTTT
CASSFSQGGDTEAFF
>many|-|14|TRBV15|TRBJ2-7
TGTGCCACCAGCAGGGGGGGATCTCTCTACGAGCAGTACTTC
CATSRGGSLYEQYF
>many|TRBD2|14|TRBV7-9|TRBJ2-1
TGTGCCAGCAGGGCGGGAGCGGGTTACAATGAGCAGTTCTTC
CASRAGAGYNEQFF
>medium-sized|TRBD2|14|TRBV5-1|TRBJ2-1
TGCGCCAGCAGCGCAGGGACTAGCGGCAATGAGCAGTTCTTC
CASSAGTSGNEQFF
>large|-|15|TRBV24-1|TRBJ2-1
TGTGCCACCAGTCCGGGAGCGAGCTCCTACAATGAGCAGTTCTTC
CATSPGASSYNEQFF
>medium-sized|-|17|TRBV7-9|TRBJ2-5
TGTGCCAGCAGCTTAGCTGTGGGGACGGCGGTTCTCGAGACCCAGTACTTC
CASSLAVGTAVLETQYF
>-|-|16|TRBV19|TRBJ1-1
TGTGCCAGTACCAGCGGATTTTACGCTGGCTACACTGAAGCTTTCTTT
CASTSGFYAGYTEAFF
>many|-|14|TRBV24-1|TRBJ1-5
TGTGCCACCAGTGACCGGGTGCTTGCTCAGCCCCAGCATTTT
CATSDRVLAQPQHF
>-|-|15|TRBV7-3|TRBJ1-1
TGTGCCAGCAGCCACCTAGGGGGGTTGAACACTGAAGCTTTCTTT
CASSHLGGLNTEAFF
>many|-|15|TRBV29-1|TRBJ2-7
TGCAGCGTTGAAGATCCGTGGGCAGGGCTACACGAGCAGTACTTC
CSVEDPWAGLHEQYF
>-|-|14|TRBV5-1|TRBJ1-1
TGCGCCAGCAGCTCCCGGACAGCTAACACTGAAGCTTTCTTT
CASSSRTANTEAFF
>many|-|13|TRBV5-1|TRBJ2-7
TGCGCCAGCAGACCGACTGACAACTACGAGCAGTACTTC
CASRPTDNYEQYF
>many|-|14|TRBV27|TRBJ2-3
TGTGCCAGCAGTTTATGGGAGAGCACAGATACGCAGTATTTT
CASSLWESTDTQYF
>many|-|14|TRBV28|TRBJ2-7
TGTGCCAGCAGTTTAGACCTACCCAGCTACGAGCAGTACTTC
CASSLDLPSYEQYF
>medium-sized|-|14|TRBV5-5|TRBJ2-3
TGTGCCAGCAGCTTGATGGGAGGCACAGATACGCAGTATTTT
CASSLMGGTDTQYF
>many|-|15|TRBV7-9|TRBJ1-2
TGTGCCAGCAGCAGGGAAGGGGGGACGAACTATGGCTACACCTTC
CASSREGGTNYGYTF
>many|-|14|TRBV10-3|TRBJ2-7
TGTGCCATCAGTGAGAGGGACCACTCCTACGAGCAGTACTTC
CAISERDHSYEQYF
>many|-|13|TRBV12-3/TRBV12-4|TRBJ2-7
TGTGCCAGCAGTTTCGGACAGTTCTACGAGCAGTACTTC
CASSFGQFYEQYF
>many|-|15|TRBV7-9|TRBJ2-3
TGTGCCAGCAGCCCCGAGGGCACCTACACAGATACGCAGTATTTT
CASSPEGTYTDTQYF
>many|-|11|TRBV7-9|TRBJ2-7
TGTGCCAGCAGCCATAAGTACGAGCAGTACTTC
CASSHKYEQYF
>many|-|13|TRBV20-1|TRBJ2-7
TGCAGTGCTACCGACAGTAATGCCTACGAGCAGTACTTC
CSATDSNAYEQYF
>many|-|11|TRBV7-9|TRBJ2-3
TGTGCCAGCAGCTTCTCAGATACGCAGTATTTT
CASSFSDTQYF
>-|-|13|TRBV6-4|TRBJ2-5
TGTGCCAGCAAGGGAGGCAGGGTTGAGACCCAGTACTTC
CASKGGRVETQYF
>many|-|14|TRBV12-3/TRBV12-4|TRBJ1-2
TGTGCCAGCAGTTTAACCGGGGGTGACTATGGCTACACCTTC
CASSLTGGDYGYTF
>-|-|15|TRBV4-1|TRBJ2-2
TGCGCCAGCAGCCAGATTATCAGGGGAGATGGGGAGCTGTTTTTT
CASSQIIRGDGELFF
>-|TRBD1|16|TRBV5-5|TRBJ1-6
TGTGCCAGCACCTGGACAGGGAGCTCCTATAATTCACCCCTCCACTTT
CASTWTGSSYNSPLHF
>many|TRBD1|14|TRBV12-3/TRBV12-4|TRBJ1-1
TGTGCCAGCAGTGCGGACGGAGGGACAGCCTCTACTTTCTTT
CASSADGGTASTFF
>many|TRBD2|14|TRBV28|TRBJ2-5
TGTGCCACTACCGCGGCGGGAGTGACAGAGACCCAGTACTTC
CATTAAGVTETQYF
>once|-|11|TRBV9|TRBJ2-2
TGTGCCAGCAGCCGCACCGGGGAGCTGTTTTTT
CASSRTGELFF
>medium-sized|-|15|TRBV2|TRBJ2-1
TGTGCCAGCCGACTAGGGGAGAGCTCCTACAATGAGCAGTTCTTC
CASRLGESSYNEQFF
>medium-sized|TRBD2|14|TRBV5-1|TRBJ2-3
TGCGCCAGCAGCTTGGAGAGGGAGGGAGATACGCAGTATTTT
CASSLEREGDTQYF
>-|-|15|TRBV11-2|TRBJ1-4
TGTGCCAGCAGCTTCCTGACCGCCTCGCATGAAAAACTGTTTTTT
CASSFLTASHEKLFF